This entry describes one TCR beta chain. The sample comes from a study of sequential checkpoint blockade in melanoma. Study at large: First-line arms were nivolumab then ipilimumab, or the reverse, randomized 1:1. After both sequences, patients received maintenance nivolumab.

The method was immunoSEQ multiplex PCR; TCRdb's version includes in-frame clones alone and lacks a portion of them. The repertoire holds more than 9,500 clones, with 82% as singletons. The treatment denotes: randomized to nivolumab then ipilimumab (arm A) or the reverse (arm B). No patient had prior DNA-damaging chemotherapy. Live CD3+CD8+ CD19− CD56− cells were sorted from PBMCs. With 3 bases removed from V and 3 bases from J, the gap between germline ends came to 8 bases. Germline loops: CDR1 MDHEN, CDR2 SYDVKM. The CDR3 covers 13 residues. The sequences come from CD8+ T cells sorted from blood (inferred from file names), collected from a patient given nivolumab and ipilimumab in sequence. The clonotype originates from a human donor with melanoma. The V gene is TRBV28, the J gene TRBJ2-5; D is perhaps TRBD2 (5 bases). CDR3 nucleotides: TGTGCCAGCAGTTTCGTCGGGGAAGAGACCCAGTACTTC. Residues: CASSFVGEETQYF.